This T cell receptor beta chain was sequenced during a study of cytomegalovirus exposure and HLA in healthy donors. Study conclusions and caveats: Earlier analysis yielded a pattern in which most TCR beta V segments were productive about 90% or about 30% of the time.

About this clone itself: Its target is not known.

The PCR made use of 60 Vbeta and 13 Jbeta primers. The method was immunoSEQ multiplex PCR; TCRdb's version includes in-frame clones alone and lacks a portion of them. The data hold 150,000 to 200,000 clones, with about four fifths observed a single time. The CDR3 is made up of 15 amino acids. The V and J ends lost 4 bases and 2 bases, in that order; junction bases with no gene match: 5. The germline V gene has CDR1 LGHNA and CDR2 YSLEER. The chain employs TRBV4-3 and TRBJ2-7; 10 bases are shared with TRBD1. The source of this sequence is a man aged 18 to 29 in good health and CMV-seronegative. Material: PBMCs. The CDR3 coding sequence is TGCGCCAGCAGCCCCGGACAGGGGGGTACCTACGAGCAGTACTTC. Protein sequence: CASSPGQGGTYEQYF.